One sample yielded the 5 T cell receptor beta chains listed below, sequenced in a study of shared clonotypes between healthy human individuals. Naive CD8 populations comprised CD45RO-negative cells positively selected for CCR7, excluding terminally differentiated effector memory CD45RA+ cells. Assay used: immunoSEQ multiplex PCR; TCRdb lists only in-frame clones, some missing. The sample lists around 2,000,000 clones, about 93% occurring once. Sequenced sample: naive CD8+ T cells from PBMCs. Receptors originate from a man between 18 and 29 years old in good health. Some clones in this sample may be carry-over from other donors' samples.

In the case of this clone: An end of the junction does not agree with germline; a read error may underlie this. The chain uses TRBV28 and TRBJ2-3; D perhaps matches TRBD1 (5 bases). CDR3 length equals 15 residues. Germline-derived CDR1 and CDR2 are MDHEN and SYDVKM. In nucleotides, the CDR3 is TGTGCCAGCACTTTATATGGATCAGGGTCAGATACGCAGTATTTT. Translated, it gives CASTLYGSGSDTQYF.

The gene calls are TRBV7-9 and TRBJ1-5, with 7 bases matching TRBD1. This CDR3 contains 15 residues. The germline V gene encodes CDR1 SEHNR and CDR2 FQNEAQ (reference sequence). Unmatched junction bases numbered 6, after V lost 5 bases and J lost 2 bases. CDR3 sequence: CASSLTGTGNQPQHF. The CDR3 nucleotides are TGTGCCAGCAGCCTTACCGGGACAGGCAATCAGCCCCAGCATTTT. The full variable domain, rest sourced from reference TRBV7-9 and TRBJ1-5, is DTGVSQNPRHKITKRGQNVTFRCDPISEHNRLYWYRQTLGQGPEFLTYFQNEAQLEKSRLLSDRFSAERPKGSFSTLEIQRTEQGDSAMYLCASSLTGTGNQPQHFGDGTRLSIL.

Notes on this clone: The sample contains more than one DNA sequence encoding this CDR3. The V call is TRBV19, the J call TRBJ2-7; D gene uncertain. This CDR3 has 12 amino acids. Germline CDR1 reads LNHDA; CDR2 reads SQIVND (reference sequence). Trimming removed 1 base at V and 6 bases at J, with 7 bases between. CDR3 residues: CASSIGGGEQYF. For the CDR3, the DNA is TGTGCCAGTAGTATAGGTGGTGGCGAGCAGTACTTC.

This chain joins TRBV2 and TRBJ1-4; 8 positions agree with TRBD1. The CDR3 is made up of 22 amino acids. Germline CDR1 is SNHLY and CDR2 is FYNNEI. V trimming: 6 bases; J trimming: 0 bases; junction bases outside the gene matches: 24. The CDR3 loop is CASSHLLTTDRAQFATNEKLFF. CDR3 nucleotide sequence: TGTGCCAGCAGCCATCTGTTGACCACGGACAGGGCTCAGTTTGCAACTAATGAAAAACTGTTTTTT.

As to this clone: Within the sample, other DNA sequences also encode this same CDR3. The chain joins TRBV28 to TRBJ2-7; either TRBD1 or TRBD2 may fit D (5 bases each). The length of the CDR3 is 12 residues. Looked up from germline, CDR1 is MDHEN and CDR2 is SYDVKM. V lost 8 bases to trimming and J lost 0 bases, with 8 bases between them. The CDR3 reads CASVGVSYEQYF. CDR3 nucleotides: TGTGCCAGCGTGGGGGTCTCCTACGAGCAGTACTTC.